The 21 T cell receptor beta chains listed next were all sequenced from one sample in a study of blood T cells in healthy people across ages. A J-beta primer mix and a sample-barcoded 5' primer were used in a second PCR of about 7 to 12 cycles. Each CDR3 protein gets one entry after TCRdb re-called the 5' RACE reads with MiXCR. The sample contains 1.5 million to 2 million distinct CDR3 sequences, around 50% of which appear only once. Sequencing was done on a sample of blood. The receptors originated from a woman in her forties in good health.

This clonotype turned up a few times. The genes are TRBV5-1 and TRBJ2-1; 9 nucleotides match TRBD1. Trimming cost V 2 bases and J 4 bases; bases outside gene matches: 16. CDR1 is SGHRS and CDR2 is YFSETQ in the germline V gene. This CDR3 contains 19 residues. The CDR3 DNA follows: TGCGCCAGCAGCTTCCCCCTAACTCCGGGACAGGGAAGTTACAATGAGCAGTTCTTC. This translates into CASSFPLTPGQGSYNEQFF.

The chain has TRBV5-1 and TRBJ2-3; TRBD1 aligns across 8 bases. Germline lookup yields CDR1 SGHRS and CDR2 YFSETQ. This CDR3 contains 15 residues. Unmatched junction bases numbered 6, after V lost 3 bases and J lost 3 bases. CDR3 region: CASSCVRTGTDTQYF. Here the CDR3 DNA reads TGCGCCAGCAGCTGCGTCCGGACAGGGACAGATACGCAGTATTTT. The full variable domain, rest sourced from reference TRBV5-1 and TRBJ2-3, is KAGVTQTPRYLIKTRGQQVTLSCSPISGHRSVSWYQQTPGQGLQFLFEYFSETQRNKGNFPGRFSGRQFSNSRSEMNVSTLELGDSALYLCASSCVRTGTDTQYFGPGTRLTVL.

This rearrangement joins TRBV20-1 to TRBJ2-5; D is perhaps TRBD1 (6 bases). From germline, CDR1 is DFQATT and CDR2 SNEGSKA (reference sequence). Trimming cost V 1 base and J 2 bases, with 11 bases left between them. The CDR3 runs to 14 residues. The CDR3 region has the DNA TGCAGTGCTAGAGGGACAGTCCTTCAAGAGACCCAGTACTTC. Translation gives CSARGTVLQETQYF.

The gene calls are TRBV28 and TRBJ2-1; D is unclear. CDR3 length: 11 residues. V lost 9 bases, J lost 6 bases, and 9 bases lay in between. Germline lookup yields CDR1 MDHEN and CDR2 SYDVKM. The CDR3 region is CASGRTNEQFF. DNA for the CDR3: TGTGCCAGTGGTCGTACCAATGAGCAGTTCTTC.

On this clonotype: The junction does not match germline at one end; this may be a read error. The chain couples TRBV20-1 to TRBJ1-2, with D maybe TRBD1 (6 bases). The germline V gene encodes CDR1 DFQATT and CDR2 SNEGSKA (reference sequence). The CDR3 has 14 amino acids. CDR3 loop: CSAGDGDTTGGYTF. DNA for the CDR3: TGCAGTGCTGGAGATGGGGACACTACCGGTGGCTACACCTTC.

The chain employs TRBV6-5 and TRBJ2-7, with a tentative D call TRBD2 (6 bases). The DNA end lines up better with TRBJ2-5; the J call may be wrong. Germline CDR1 is MNHEY and CDR2 is SVGAGI. The CDR3 contains 16 residues. CDR3 region: CASSYSDPGGTETQYF. CDR3 DNA: TGTGCCAGCAGTTACTCTGACCCAGGAGGGACGGAGACCCAGTACTTC.

This clonotype was seen more than once but under ten times. The V gene is TRBV7-2, the J gene TRBJ2-1, with TRBD2 matching over 7 bases. This CDR3 region has 15 residues. The V gene's germline CDR1 is SGHTA and CDR2 FQGNSA. V was clipped by 5 bases and J by 6 bases; unmatched bases: 10. The CDR3 sequence: CASSAPAGDLNEQFF. As DNA, the CDR3 is TGTGCCAGCAGCGCCCCTGCGGGGGATCTCAATGAGCAGTTCTTC.

The chain combines TRBV27 with TRBJ2-7; a weak D match, TRBD2 (6 bases). V shed 5 bases and J shed 3 bases, with 14 bases lying between them. The CDR3 totals 14 residues. The germline V gene has CDR1 MNHEY and CDR2 SMNVEV (reference sequence). The CDR3 loop is CASSPGVKGYEQYF. The CDR3, as DNA: TGTGCCAGCAGTCCGGGGGTGAAGGGCTACGAGCAGTACTTC.

The chain has TRBV5-1 and TRBJ2-1, with TRBD2 identical over 7 bases. This CDR3 spans 16 amino acids. Germline values: CDR1 SGHRS, CDR2 YFSETQ. The ends lost 0 bases at V and 4 bases at J; junction bases unmatched: 7. The DNA of the CDR3 is TGCGCCAGCAGCTTGGCCGCCCTAGCGGTTTACAATGAGCAGTTCTTC. Protein product: CASSLAALAVYNEQFF. Full variable domain (rest looked up from reference TRBV5-1 and TRBJ2-1): KAGVTQTPRYLIKTRGQQVTLSCSPISGHRSVSWYQQTPGQGLQFLFEYFSETQRNKGNFPGRFSGRQFSNSRSEMNVSTLELGDSALYLCASSLAALAVYNEQFFGPGTRLTVL.

The chain carries TRBV7-9 and TRBJ1-2, with a possible D match to TRBD1 (6 bases). Germline-derived CDR1 and CDR2 are SEHNR and FQNEAQ (reference sequence). The length of the CDR3 is 14 residues. V dropped 5 bases and J dropped 9 bases, with 19 bases sitting between them. The CDR3 bases are TGTGCCAGCAGCCCCCAGGGGACAAGTAACAGCTACACCTTC. Its translation: CASSPQGTSNSYTF.

The V call is TRBV29-1, the J call TRBJ2-2, with D perhaps TRBD1 (6 bases). Trimming stripped 4 bases from V and 7 bases from J, with 19 bases between. Germline V lookup: CDR1 SQVTM, CDR2 ANQGSEA. The CDR3 sequence is 15 residues long. The DNA for the CDR3 is TGCAGCGTTGGGGGCGAGACAGGTGCAAACGGGGAGCTGTTTTTT. This encodes CSVGGETGANGELFF.

The chain is built from TRBV20-1 and TRBJ2-1; the match to TRBD1 covers 8 bases. The CDR3 is 14 residues long. Germline CDR1 is DFQATT and CDR2 is SNEGSKA (reference sequence). The trim removed 5 bases at V and 12 bases at J, leaving 15 bases unmatched. For the CDR3, the DNA is TGCAGTGCTCGCGGGACAGGCCGCAAGAGAGTGCAGTTCTTC. The encoded protein is CSARGTGRKRVQFF.

J is TRBJ2-5 and V is TRBV4-1, with 12 positions matching TRBD2. There are 17 residues in the CDR3. Germline V gene sequence: CDR1 MGHRA, CDR2 YSYEKL. The trim removed 0 bases at V and 2 bases at J, leaving 4 bases unmatched. CDR3 sequence: CASSQDWLAGGQETQYF. DNA of the CDR3: TGCGCCAGCAGCCAAGATTGGCTAGCGGGGGGGCAAGAGACCCAGTACTTC.

J is TRBJ2-7 and V is TRBV9, with a weak D call TRBD2 (5 bases). There are 13 residues in the CDR3. Deletions cut 7 bases from V and 7 bases from J, with 18 bases between. Per the germline V gene, CDR1 is SGDLS and CDR2 is YYNGEE. The CDR3: CASAGPSTGEQYF. CDR3 coding DNA: TGTGCCAGCGCCGGCCCGTCGACGGGGGAGCAGTACTTC.

The rearrangement joins TRBV27 to TRBJ2-7; 8 bases are shared with TRBD1. The CDR3 has 13 amino acids. In germline, CDR1 is MNHEY, CDR2 SMNVEV (reference sequence). V lost 4 bases to trimming and J lost 7 bases; unmatched junction nucleotides: 6. CDR3 in DNA: TGTGCCAGCAGTTGGGACAGGAACAATGAGCAGTACTTC. Translating it yields CASSWDRNNEQYF.

The chain links TRBV27 to TRBJ1-1; D is undetermined. CDR1 is MNHEY, CDR2 SMNVEV, per germline (reference sequence). Trimming stripped 7 bases from V and 6 bases from J, with 9 bases between. The CDR3 has 11 residues. The chain's CDR3 is CASIRKSEAFF. In nucleotides, the CDR3 is TGTGCCAGCATTAGGAAGTCTGAAGCTTTCTTT.

The chain employs TRBV6-5 and TRBJ1-4; TRBD1 aligns across 10 bases. The CDR3 extends over 14 amino acids. Trimming took 5 bases from V and 8 from J; bases not matched to a gene: 5. Per the germline V gene, CDR1 is MNHEY and CDR2 is SVGAGI. The CDR3 nucleotides read TGTGCCAGCAGTCAGGACAGGGGGAGGGAAAAACTGTTTTTT. Amino acid sequence: CASSQDRGREKLFF.

The V gene is TRBV20-1, the J gene TRBJ2-5; tentative D call: TRBD1 (6 bases). Near its end, the DNA agrees better with TRBJ2-7, so the J call may be wrong. The CDR3 has 12 amino acids. The germline V gene has CDR1 DFQATT and CDR2 SNEGSKA (reference sequence). In DNA form, the CDR3 reads TGCAGTGCTAGTGAGGGGGAAGGCGAGCAGTACTTC. Translating gives CSASEGEGEQYF.

This clonotype was observed a handful of times. The rearrangement links TRBV6-2 or TRBV6-3 to TRBJ2-1; 7 bases match TRBD2. Germline CDR1 reads MNHEY; CDR2 reads SVGEGT. The V gene end was trimmed by 1 base and the J gene end by 6 bases; junction bases not matched to a gene: 12. The CDR3 consists of 17 residues. The CDR3: CASSYYRGLVGSNEQFF. In DNA, the CDR3 is TGTGCCAGCAGTTACTATCGTGGACTAGTGGGGAGCAATGAGCAGTTCTTC.

The V and J genes are TRBV9 and TRBJ1-2, with a possible D match to TRBD1 (6 bases). The CDR3 contains 15 residues. Trimming shortened V by 0 bases and J by 2 bases, and 11 bases separated the two germline ends. The germline CDR1 and CDR2 sequences are SGDLS and YYNGEE. The CDR3 sequence: CASSVVQGGNYGYTF. CDR3 DNA: TGTGCCAGCAGCGTAGTACAGGGCGGCAACTATGGCTACACCTTC.

The sample holds a few counts of this clonotype. The chain employs TRBV10-3 and TRBJ2-3; unclear D gene. The CDR3 contains 15 residues. Germline V gene lookup returns CDR1 ENHRY and CDR2 SYGVKD. Trimming removed 3 bases at V and 1 base at J, with 11 bases between. The CDR3 is CAISDGEHRTDTQYF. CDR3 DNA: TGTGCCATCAGTGACGGAGAGCACCGCACAGATACGCAGTATTTT.